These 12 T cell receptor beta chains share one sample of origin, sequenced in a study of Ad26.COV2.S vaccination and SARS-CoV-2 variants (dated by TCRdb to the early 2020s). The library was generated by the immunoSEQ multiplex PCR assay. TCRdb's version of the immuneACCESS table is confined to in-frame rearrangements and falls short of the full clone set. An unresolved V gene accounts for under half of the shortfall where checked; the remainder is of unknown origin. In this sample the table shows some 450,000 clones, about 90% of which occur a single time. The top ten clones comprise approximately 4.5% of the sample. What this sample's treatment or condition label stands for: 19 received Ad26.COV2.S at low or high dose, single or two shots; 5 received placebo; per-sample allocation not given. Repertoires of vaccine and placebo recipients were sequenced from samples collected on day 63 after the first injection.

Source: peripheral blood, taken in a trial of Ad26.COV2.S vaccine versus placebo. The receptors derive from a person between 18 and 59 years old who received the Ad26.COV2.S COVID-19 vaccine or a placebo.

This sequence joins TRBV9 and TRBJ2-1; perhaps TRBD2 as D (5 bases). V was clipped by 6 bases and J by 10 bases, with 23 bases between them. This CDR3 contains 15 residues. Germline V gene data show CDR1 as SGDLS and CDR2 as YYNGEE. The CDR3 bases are TGTGCCAGCAACCGGGATCCCCTACCCACGGGAGAGCAGTTCTTC. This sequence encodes CASNRDPLPTGEQFF.

The CDR3 is CASSIRGRGSGNTIYF. In nucleotides, the CDR3 is TGTGCCAGCAGCATCCGTGGGAGGGGCTCTGGAAACACCATATATTTT. The chain is built from TRBV3-1 (or the pseudogene TRBV3-2) and TRBJ1-3; D may be TRBD1 (5 bases). The CDR3 covers 16 residues. The V end lost 5 bases, the J end lost 0 bases, and 14 bases lay between the germline ends. Germline V gives CDR1 LGHDT, CDR2 YNNKEL (reference sequence).

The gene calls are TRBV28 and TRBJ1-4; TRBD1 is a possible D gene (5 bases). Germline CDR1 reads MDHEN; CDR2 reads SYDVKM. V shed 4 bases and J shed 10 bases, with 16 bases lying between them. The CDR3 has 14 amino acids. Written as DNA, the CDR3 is TGTGCCAGCAGTTATTCCGACGCGGGGGGAAAACTGTTTTTT. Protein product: CASSYSDAGGKLFF.

Here the CDR3 reads CASSLTTGRTYEQYF. For the CDR3, the DNA is TGTGCCAGCAGCTTAACGACCGGGAGAACCTACGAGCAGTACTTC. The chain links TRBV7-3 to TRBJ2-7; a possible D gene is TRBD2 (6 bases). This CDR3 has 15 amino acids. Trimming took off 0 bases at V and 2 bases at J, with 11 bases between the two ends. Germline V gene lookup returns CDR1 SGHTA and CDR2 FQGTGA.

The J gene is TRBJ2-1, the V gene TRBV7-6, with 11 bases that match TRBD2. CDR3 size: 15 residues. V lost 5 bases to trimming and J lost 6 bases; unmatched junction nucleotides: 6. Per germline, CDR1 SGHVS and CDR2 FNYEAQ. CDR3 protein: CASSRGLAEFNEQFF. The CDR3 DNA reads TGTGCCAGCAGCCGGGGACTAGCGGAATTCAATGAGCAGTTCTTC.

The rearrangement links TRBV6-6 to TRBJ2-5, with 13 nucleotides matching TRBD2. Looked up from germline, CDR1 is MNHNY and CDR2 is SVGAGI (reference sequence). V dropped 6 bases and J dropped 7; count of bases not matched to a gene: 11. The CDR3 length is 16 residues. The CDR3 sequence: CASRPTSGRPGGTQYF. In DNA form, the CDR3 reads TGTGCCAGCAGACCGACTAGCGGGAGGCCGGGCGGGACCCAGTACTTC.

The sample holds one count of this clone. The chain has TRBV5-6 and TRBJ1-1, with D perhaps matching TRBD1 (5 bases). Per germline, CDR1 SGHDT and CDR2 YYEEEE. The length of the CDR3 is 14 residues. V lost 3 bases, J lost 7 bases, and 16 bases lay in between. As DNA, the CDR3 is TGTGCCAGCAGCTCAGCCCAGGGATTCGGTGAAGCTTTCTTT. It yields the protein CASSSAQGFGEAFF. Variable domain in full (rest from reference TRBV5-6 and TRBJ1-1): DAGVTQSPTHLIKTRGQQVTLRCSPKSGHDTVSWYQQALGQGPQFIFQYYEEEERQRGNFPDRFSGHQFPNYSSELNVNALLLGDSALYLCASSSAQGFGEAFFGQGTRLTVV.

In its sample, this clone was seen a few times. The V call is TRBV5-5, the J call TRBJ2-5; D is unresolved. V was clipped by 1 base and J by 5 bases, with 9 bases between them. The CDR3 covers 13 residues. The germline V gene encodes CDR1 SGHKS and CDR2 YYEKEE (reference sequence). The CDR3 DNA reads TGTGCCAGCAGCTTGAGCGCCTTCGAGACCCAGTACTTC. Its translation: CASSLSAFETQYF.

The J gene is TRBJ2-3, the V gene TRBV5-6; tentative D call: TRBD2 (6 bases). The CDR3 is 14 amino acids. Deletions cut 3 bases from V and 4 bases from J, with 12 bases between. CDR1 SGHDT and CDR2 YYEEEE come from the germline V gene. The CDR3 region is CASSWEEGSDTQYF. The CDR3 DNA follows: TGTGCCAGCAGCTGGGAGGAGGGTTCAGATACGCAGTATTTT.

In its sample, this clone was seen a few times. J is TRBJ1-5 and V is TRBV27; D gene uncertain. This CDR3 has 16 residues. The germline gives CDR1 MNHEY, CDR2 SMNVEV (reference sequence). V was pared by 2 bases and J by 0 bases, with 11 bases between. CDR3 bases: TGTGCCAGCAGTTTACGAGGACCGTATAGCAATCAGCCCCAGCATTTT. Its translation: CASSLRGPYSNQPQHF.

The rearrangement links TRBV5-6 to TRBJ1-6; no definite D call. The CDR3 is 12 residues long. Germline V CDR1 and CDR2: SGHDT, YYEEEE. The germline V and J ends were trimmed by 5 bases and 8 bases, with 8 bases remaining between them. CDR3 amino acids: CASRGGDSPLHF. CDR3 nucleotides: TGTGCCAGCAGGGGTGGGGATTCACCCCTCCACTTT. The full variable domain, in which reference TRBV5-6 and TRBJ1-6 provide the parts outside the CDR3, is DAGVTQSPTHLIKTRGQQVTLRCSPKSGHDTVSWYQQALGQGPQFIFQYYEEEERQRGNFPDRFSGHQFPNYSSELNVNALLLGDSALYLCASRGGDSPLHFGNGTRLTVT.

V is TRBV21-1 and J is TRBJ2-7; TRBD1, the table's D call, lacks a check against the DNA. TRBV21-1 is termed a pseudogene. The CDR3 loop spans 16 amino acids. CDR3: CASSKDVQGVGYEQYF. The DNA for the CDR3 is TGTGCCAGCAGCAAAGATGTACAGGGGGTAGGCTACGAGCAGTACTTC.